This entry is about one T cell receptor (beta chain). Antigen specificity is unknown. The PCR employed 60 Vbeta primers together with 13 Jbeta primers. Assay: immunoSEQ multiplex PCR; the TCRdb copy retains only in-frame clones and omits some. The sample carries some 98,000 clones, roughly 77% recorded once. CDR1 and CDR2 (germline): LGHNA, YSLEER. V trimming: 2 bases; J trimming: 10 bases; junction bases outside the gene matches: 4. CDR3 size: 15 residues. The sample is drawn from a study of cytomegalovirus exposure and HLA in healthy donors. Whole-study results and caveats: Researchers counted approximately 160 TCR beta chains as cytomegalovirus-associated. Donors belonging to an Asian-associated ancestry cluster reportedly showed fewer N-insertions in productive TCRs than the roughly 670-donor mean, according to what a later analysis found. Sequencing had likely introduced a cluster of highly shared sequence variants as an artifact.

The specimen was PBMCs. The V and J genes are TRBV4-3 and TRBJ1-6, with TRBD1 matching over 11 bases. This receptor was identified in a man aged 35 to 55 in good health and CMV-seronegative. In nucleotides, the CDR3 is TGCGCCAGCAGCCAATCAGGACAGGGGGCCTCACCCCTCCACTTT. Translating gives CASSQSGQGASPLHF.